These T cell receptor beta chains were read from a single sample in a study of blood T cells in healthy people across ages. TCRdb independently ran MiXCR on the 5' RACE reads; one entry per CDR3 protein. The repertoire holds some 760,000 distinct CDR3 sequences, around 25% seen once, with more than 8% in the top ten. These data were also filed under a second study, of T cells of mothers and their children.

Sequencing was performed on blood. These receptors came from a boy aged 5 to 17 in good health. Each CDR3 is given with its conserved first and last residue. D genes are given only for firm matches. Size is stated for part of the rows, as once, few or many counts, or as a class when the clone is expanded.

V	size	length	J	D	CDR3	DNA
TRBV2	few	18	TRBJ2-7	TRBD2	CASSGAPSTSGGLYEQYF	TGTGCCAGCAGTGGAGCCCCCTCGACTAGCGGGGGACTCTACGAGCAGTACTTC
TRBV13	-	16	TRBJ2-7	TRBD2	CASSLAPLGEGYEQYF	TGTGCCAGCAGCTTAGCCCCACTGGGGGAGGGGTACGAGCAGTACTTC
TRBV20-1	few	15	TRBJ2-5	-	CSARDSWGRYNEQLF	TGCAGTGCTAGAGATAGTTGGGGTCGCTACAATGAGCAGCTCTTC
TRBV28	-	14	TRBJ2-7	TRBD1	CATTLQGKSYEQYF	TGTGCCACGACCCTACAGGGGAAATCCTACGAGCAGTACTTC
TRBV29-1	few	10	TRBJ2-5	-	CSVVTETQYF	TGCAGCGTTGTGACGGAGACCCAGTACTTC
TRBV29-1	-	13	TRBJ1-2	-	CSVLLSGDGGYTF	TGCAGCGTTCTCCTGTCAGGGGACGGTGGCTACACCTTC
TRBV5-1	-	14	TRBJ2-1	-	CASRRGSSYNEQFF	TGCGCCAGCAGGCGGGGCAGCTCCTACAATGAGCAGTTCTTC
TRBV28	-	14	TRBJ2-7	-	CTSTPRDNTHEQYF	TGTACCAGCACCCCCAGGGACAACACCCACGAGCAGTACTTC
TRBV29-1	few	13	TRBJ2-7	TRBD1	CSVPGQGFYEQYF	TGCAGCGTACCTGGACAGGGGTTCTACGAGCAGTACTTC
TRBV6-2/TRBV6-3	-	16	TRBJ2-2	-	CASTGKPSANTGELFF	TGTGCCAGCACCGGGAAGCCTAGCGCGAACACCGGGGAGCTGTTTTTT
TRBV28	once	12	TRBJ2-7	-	CASSTQGAEQYF	TGTGCCAGCAGCACACAGGGAGCCGAGCAGTACTTC
TRBV7-9	-	14	TRBJ2-7	-	CASSLEGIVYEQYF	TGTGCCAGCAGCTTAGAGGGGATAGTATACGAGCAGTACTTC
TRBV7-9	-	16	TRBJ2-7	TRBD1	CASSSDRTGLSYEQYF	TGTGCCAGCAGCTCGGACCGGACAGGGCTCTCCTACGAGCAGTACTTC
TRBV2	few	13	TRBJ2-1	-	CASSPDTYNEQFF	TGTGCCAGCAGTCCGGACACCTACAATGAGCAGTTCTTC
TRBV28	-	13	TRBJ1-5	-	CASSIRAGQPQHF	TGTGCCAGCAGCATCAGGGCAGGGCAGCCCCAGCATTTT
TRBV9	few	15	TRBJ2-5	-	CASSSEGRRRETQYF	TGTGCCAGCAGCTCTGAGGGGAGACGCCGAGAGACCCAGTACTTC
TRBV6-5	few	16	TRBJ1-1	TRBD1	CASSYSDRGFRTEAFF	TGTGCCAGCAGTTACTCAGACAGGGGATTTCGCACTGAAGCTTTCTTT
TRBV4-1	-	14	TRBJ1-2	-	CASSQEEGGYGYTF	TGCGCCAGCAGCCAAGAAGAGGGCGGCTATGGCTACACCTTC
TRBV4-2	-	17	TRBJ2-7	-	CASSQMTRGPRAYEQYF	TGTGCCAGCAGCCAGATGACACGGGGCCCGAGGGCCTACGAGCAGTACTTC
TRBV5-5	few	14	TRBJ2-2	TRBD2	CASSWTSLSGELFF	TGTGCCAGCAGCTGGACTAGCCTCTCCGGGGAGCTGTTTTTT
TRBV7-3	few	16	TRBJ2-5	TRBD1	CASSPTGGQGEETQYF	TGTGCCAGCAGCCCCACGGGTGGACAGGGGGAGGAGACCCAGTACTTC
TRBV4-1	-	15	TRBJ1-3	-	CASSQEGVEGGTIYF	TGCGCCAGCAGCCAAGAGGGGGTGGAGGGTGGCACCATATATTTT
TRBV4-1	-	16	TRBJ2-4	-	CASSQKSGQAKNIQYF	TGCGCCAGCAGCCAAAAGTCGGGCCAGGCCAAAAACATTCAGTACTTC
TRBV4-3	-	15	TRBJ2-7	-	CASSHDRDGPYEQYF	TGCGCCAGCAGCCACGACCGGGACGGACCCTACGAGCAGTACTTC
TRBV15	few	16	TRBJ1-4	-	CATSNFTDSSNEKLFF	TGTGCCACCAGCAACTTTACGGACAGTTCTAATGAAAAACTGTTTTTT
TRBV7-8	-	16	TRBJ1-6	-	CASSSPKQNPNSPLHF	TGTGCCAGCAGCTCACCTAAACAGAATCCCAATTCACCCCTCCACTTT
TRBV12-3/TRBV12-4	few	15	TRBJ1-1	TRBD1	CASSLVNQGQVEAFF	TGTGCCAGCAGTTTAGTCAACCAGGGACAGGTGGAAGCTTTCTTT
TRBV18	-	12	TRBJ1-1	-	CASSPEGLEAFF	TGTGCCAGCTCACCAGAGGGGCTCGAAGCTTTCTTT
TRBV14	few	13	TRBJ2-3	-	CASSQVGTDTQYF	TGTGCCAGCAGCCAAGTTGGAACAGATACGCAGTATTTT
TRBV13	few	17	TRBJ1-1	TRBD1	CASSLTGQGLMNTEAFF	TGTGCCAGCAGCTTAACGGGACAGGGACTTATGAACACTGAAGCTTTCTTT
TRBV29-1	-	18	TRBJ2-6	TRBD1	CSVGDPGQGSSGANVPTF	TGCAGCGTGGGGGATCCGGGACAGGGCTCCTCTGGGGCCAACGTCCCGACTTTC
TRBV11-2	-	15	TRBJ2-1	TRBD1	CASSDTGTGYNEQFF	TGTGCCAGCAGCGATACCGGGACAGGTTACAATGAGCAGTTCTTC
TRBV4-2	-	13	TRBJ2-5	-	CASSHLTQETQYF	TGTGCCAGCAGCCACCTCACTCAAGAGACCCAGTACTTC
TRBV20-1	-	16	TRBJ2-5	TRBD2	CSARDWLAGSQETQYF	TGCAGTGCTAGAGATTGGCTAGCGGGGTCCCAAGAGACCCAGTACTTC
TRBV10-3	-	15	TRBJ2-7	-	CAILRSLQGRSEQYF	TGTGCCATACTCCGTTCTCTCCAGGGTCGATCCGAGCAGTACTTC
TRBV5-6	few	15	TRBJ2-1	TRBD2	CASSLGTSPYNEQFF	TGTGCCAGCAGCCTAGGGACTAGCCCTTACAATGAGCAGTTCTTC